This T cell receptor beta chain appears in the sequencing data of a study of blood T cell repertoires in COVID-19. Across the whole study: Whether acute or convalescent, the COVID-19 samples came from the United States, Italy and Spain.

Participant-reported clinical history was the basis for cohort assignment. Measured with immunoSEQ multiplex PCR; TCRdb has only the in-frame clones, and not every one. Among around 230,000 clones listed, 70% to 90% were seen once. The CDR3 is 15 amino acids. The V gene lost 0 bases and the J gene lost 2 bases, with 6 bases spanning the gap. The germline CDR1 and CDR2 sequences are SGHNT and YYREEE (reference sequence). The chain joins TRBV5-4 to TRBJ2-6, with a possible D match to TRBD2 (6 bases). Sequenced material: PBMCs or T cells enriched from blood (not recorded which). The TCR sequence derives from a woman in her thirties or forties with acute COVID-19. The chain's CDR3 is CASSLGGAGANVLTF. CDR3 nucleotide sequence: TGTGCCAGCAGCTTGGGGGGGGCTGGGGCCAACGTCCTGACTTTC.